The 12 T cell receptor beta chains given below trace back to one sample, sequenced in a study of cytomegalovirus exposure and HLA in healthy donors. Primers for the PCR totalled 60 Vbeta and 13 Jbeta. Libraries were prepared by immunoSEQ multiplex PCR; TCRdb keeps only in-frame clonotypes and omits some of them. The table lists 200,000 to 250,000 clones, 75% of them singletons. Sample: PBMCs. These receptors were taken from a woman under 40 in good health and CMV-seronegative.

The chain recombines TRBV9 with TRBJ1-1, with 9 bases lining up with TRBD1. The germline CDR1 and CDR2 sequences are SGDLS and YYNGEE. V dropped 0 bases and J dropped 10; count of bases not matched to a gene: 7. This CDR3 is built from 14 residues. CDR3 sequence: CASSVEGTGHRAFF. In DNA form, the CDR3 reads TGTGCCAGCAGCGTAGAAGGGACAGGGCATCGAGCTTTCTTT.

This chain links TRBV10-3 with TRBJ2-7, with D perhaps matching TRBD2 (5 bases). Between the trimmed V and J ends, which lost 7 bases and 2 bases, there was a span of 15 bases. The CDR3 has 14 amino acids. Germline-derived CDR1 and CDR2 are ENHRY and SYGVKD. Here the CDR3 reads CAIKRENPTYEQYF. CDR3 bases: TGTGCCATCAAGAGGGAGAACCCCACCTACGAGCAGTACTTC.

The CDR3 DNA is TGTGCCAGCAGTTACTCAACCGGGGTGGATGAAAAACTGTTTTTT. It encodes CASSYSTGVDEKLFF. V is TRBV6-5 and J is TRBJ1-4; D ambiguous. The germline gives CDR1 MNHEY, CDR2 SVGAGI. V shed 0 bases and J shed 6 bases, with 11 bases lying between them. The CDR3 is made up of 15 amino acids.

The chain uses TRBV7-8 and TRBJ1-3; maybe TRBD1 (6 bases). CDR1 is SGHVS and CDR2 is FQNEAQ in the germline V gene. There are 19 residues in the CDR3. The germline V and J ends were trimmed by 5 bases and 0 bases, with 23 bases remaining between them. CDR3 sequence reads: CASSPEGGPPLYSGNTIYF. The CDR3 nucleotides read TGTGCCAGCAGCCCGGAGGGGGGGCCCCCTCTTTACTCTGGAAACACCATATATTTT.

The rearrangement links TRBV4-1 to TRBJ2-1; TRBD1 is a possible D gene (6 bases). V was clipped by 1 base and J by 10 bases, with 11 bases between them. This CDR3 has 13 amino acids. Germline V gene sequence: CDR1 MGHRA, CDR2 YSYEKL. This chain's CDR3 is CASSQVKGGEQFF. The CDR3, as DNA: TGCGCCAGCAGCCAAGTTAAAGGGGGAGAGCAGTTCTTC.

J is TRBJ2-3 and V is TRBV29-1; TRBD1 agrees at 10 bases. Looked up from germline, CDR1 is SQVTM and CDR2 is ANQGSEA. J lost 2 bases, V lost 6 bases, and 5 bases had no gene match. This CDR3 has 14 amino acids. CDR3 protein: CSVVDRGVTDTQYF. In nucleotides, the CDR3 is TGCAGCGTGGTGGACAGGGGGGTCACAGATACGCAGTATTTT.

This rearrangement joins TRBV5-1 to TRBJ1-2; D not resolved. Deletions cut 2 bases from V and 4 bases from J, with 18 bases between. CDR1 and CDR2 (germline): SGHRS, YFSETQ. The CDR3 extends over 16 amino acids. In nucleotides, the CDR3 is TGCGCCAGCAGCTTAGGCCCGGGAGGGCTAGGCTATGGCTACACCTTC. Protein: CASSLGPGGLGYGYTF.

The genes are TRBV7-9 and TRBJ2-5, with D tentatively TRBD2 (7 bases). V was cut by 2 bases and J by 2 bases, with 18 bases left in between. Looked up from germline, CDR1 is SEHNR and CDR2 is FQNEAQ (reference sequence). CDR3 length: 17 residues. The DNA for the CDR3 is TGTGCCAGCAGCTTATCCGGGGGGCTCGACTCTCAAGAGACCCAGTACTTC. Translated: CASSLSGGLDSQETQYF.

The V and J genes are TRBV6-5 and TRBJ1-2, with 7 bases lining up with TRBD1. Per germline, CDR1 MNHEY and CDR2 SVGAGI. J gave up 8 bases and V 0 bases, and 6 bases lay outside the gene matches. The CDR3 spans 14 residues. The CDR3 region is CASSYSTGTEGYTF. Here the CDR3 DNA reads TGTGCCAGCAGTTACTCAACCGGGACAGAAGGCTACACCTTC.

The chain has TRBV6-4 and TRBJ2-2; 10 bases are a match to TRBD1. CDR3 length: 17 amino acids. CDR1 and CDR2 from the germline V gene are MRHNA and SNTAGT. Trimming at V came to 5 bases and at J to 4 bases, leaving 10 bases not matched to a gene. In nucleotides, the CDR3 is TGTGCCAGCAGTCGCGGACAGGGGGGAACAGGCACCGGGGAGCTGTTTTTT. This codes for CASSRGQGGTGTGELFF.

This clone came up once. CDR3: CATTPSGGNTGELFF. In nucleotides, the CDR3 is TGTGCCACCACCCCTAGCGGGGGCAACACCGGGGAGCTGTTTTTT. The chain recombines TRBV6-6 with TRBJ2-2; 10 nucleotides line up with TRBD2. This CDR3 is built from 15 residues. Germline assignment: CDR1 MNHNY and CDR2 SVGAGI (reference sequence). After removal of 10 bases from V and 2 bases from J, the junction contained 7 bases not matched to a gene.

The chain employs TRBV30 and TRBJ1-1; perhaps TRBD1 as D (5 bases). This CDR3 has 12 residues. The ends were cut back, 1 base at V and 4 bases at J, with 7 bases in the middle. Looked up from germline, CDR1 is GTSNPN and CDR2 is SVGIG (reference sequence). The CDR3 region is CAWSEGFTEAFF. The CDR3 DNA is TGTGCCTGGAGTGAGGGGTTCACTGAAGCTTTCTTT.